The sequence of this TCR beta chain was determined in a study of brain T cells in children with intractable seizures. Study-wide findings and caveats: Pre- and post-surgery blood differed in depth, so pre-surgery absences may be undersampling.

Details on this clone: Its target is unknown.

Libraries were prepared by immunoSEQ multiplex PCR; TCRdb keeps only in-frame clonotypes and omits some of them. Here the sample spans 110,000 or so clones, approximately 94% being singletons. V was cut by 4 bases and J by 2 bases, with 13 bases left in between. The CDR3 contains 14 residues. Germline CDR1 is SGDLS and CDR2 is YYNGEE. Surgery cases with the highest brain T cell transcript signatures were chosen for sequencing. The V and J genes are TRBV9 and TRBJ2-7; unclear D gene. This receptor was taken from a boy in the first two years of life with hemimegalencephaly and intractable seizures. The starting material was peripheral blood, obtained at surgery. The CDR3 region has the DNA TGTGCCAGCAGCCCCCGGAACGGTGCCTACGAGCAGTACTTC. Its translation: CASSPRNGAYEQYF.